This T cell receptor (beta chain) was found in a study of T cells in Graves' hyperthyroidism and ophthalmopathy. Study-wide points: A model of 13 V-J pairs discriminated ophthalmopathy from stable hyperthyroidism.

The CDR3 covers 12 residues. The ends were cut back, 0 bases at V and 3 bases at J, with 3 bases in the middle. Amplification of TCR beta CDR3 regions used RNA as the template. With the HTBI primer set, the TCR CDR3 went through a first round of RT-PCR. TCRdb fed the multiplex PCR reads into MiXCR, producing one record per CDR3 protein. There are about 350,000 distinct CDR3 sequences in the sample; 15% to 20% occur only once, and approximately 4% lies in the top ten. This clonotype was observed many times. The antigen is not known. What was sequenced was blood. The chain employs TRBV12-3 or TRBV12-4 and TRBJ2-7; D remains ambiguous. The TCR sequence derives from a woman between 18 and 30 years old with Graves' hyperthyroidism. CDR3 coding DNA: TGTGCCAGCAGTTTAGCGTACTACGAGCAGTACTTC. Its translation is CASSLAYYEQYF.